The rows below give T cell receptor beta chains drawn from one sample of a study of cytomegalovirus exposure and HLA in healthy donors. Method: immunoSEQ multiplex PCR; TCRdb's copy keeps in-frame clones and lacks some. There are 150,000 to 200,000 clones in the sample; roughly 80% occur only once, and 1.7% lies in the top ten. The sequenced sample was PBMCs. These receptors were taken from a woman between 18 and 30 years old in good health and CMV-seronegative. Both conserved end residues are part of each CDR3. The D gene is left open where the match is weak. Rows give clone size only sometimes, using once, few, many, or a class for an expanded clone.

>TRBJ1-6|-|TRBV28|-
TGTGCCAGCAGTTTTCGGGGTAATTCACCCCTCCACTTT
CASSFRGNSPLHF
>TRBJ1-2|-|TRBV6-5|-
TGTGCCAGCAGCCCCTTAGGCAGGAACTATGGCTACACCTTC
CASSPLGRNYGYTF
>TRBJ2-1|-|TRBV7-2|-
TGTGCCAGCAGCTTAGGCCTAGCGAGCTCCTACAATGAGCAGTTCTTC
CASSLGLASSYNEQFF
>TRBJ2-2|-|TRBV10-1|medium-sized
TGCGCCAGCAGTGAGGCAGGGAACACCGGGGAGCTGTTTTTT
CASSEAGNTGELFF
>TRBJ2-3|TRBD1|TRBV28|-
TGTGCCAGCAGTTTCCAGAGACAGGGGGCGGATACGCAGTATTTT
CASSFQRQGADTQYF
>TRBJ2-1|TRBD2|TRBV9|-
TGTGCCAGCAGCGTTGTTAGCGGGGGACCTTACAATGAGCAGTTCTTC
CASSVVSGGPYNEQFF
>TRBJ2-7|-|TRBV6-5|-
TGTGCCAGCGGTATGACTGTCAACTCCTACGAGCAGTACTTC
CASGMTVNSYEQYF
>TRBJ1-2|-|TRBV27|-
TGTGCCACCTCCCTTTCCGCGGAGAACTATGGCTACACCTTC
CATSLSAENYGYTF
>TRBJ2-3|TRBD1|TRBV11-2|-
TGTGCCAGCGGCGGGCAGGGGGTGACAGATACGCAGTATTTT
CASGGQGVTDTQYF
>TRBJ2-7|-|TRBV19|-
TGTGCCAGTAGTATTCGGCAGGGGGGTTACGAGCAGTACTTC
CASSIRQGGYEQYF
>TRBJ1-5|-|TRBV5-5|-
TGTGCCAGCAGCTTGTTTGGGGCGGGATCGAATCAGCCCCAGCATTTT
CASSLFGAGSNQPQHF
>TRBJ2-2|-|TRBV5-5|-
TGTGCCAGCAGCTTGGTGTGGGGGCGCGTCGGCGGGGAGCTGTTTTTT
CASSLVWGRVGGELFF
>TRBJ1-5|TRBD1|TRBV7-2|-
TGTGCCAGCAGCTCGCGGACAGGGGGCGTCAGTCAGCCCCAGCATTTT
CASSSRTGGVSQPQHF
>TRBJ1-2|-|TRBV18|-
TGTGCCAGCTCACCACCCGAGCGTGGCTACACCTTC
CASSPPERGYTF
>TRBJ2-5|TRBD2|TRBV9|-
TGTGCCAGCAGCGTAGGTGTACTAGCGACGGGAGAGACCCAGTACTTC
CASSVGVLATGETQYF
>TRBJ2-7|TRBD1|TRBV7-2|-
TGTGCCAGCAGCCGAAAGGGACAGACCTACGAGCAGTACTTC
CASSRKGQTYEQYF